The sequence of this T cell receptor (beta chain) was determined in a study of blood T cell repertoires in COVID-19. Study-level information: PBMCs, B-cell-depleted T cells, or T cells provided the cDNA or gDNA that made up the material.

Grouping used clinical history reported by participants in a survey and questionnaire. This CDR3 is built from 12 residues. CDR1 and CDR2 from the germline V gene are MDHEN and SYDVKM. With 10 bases clipped from V and 3 bases from J, the junction kept 5 bases outside the gene matches. Authors' analysis steps: Quantification of nucleated cells was approximated via reference gene primer amplification. The method was immunoSEQ multiplex PCR; TCRdb's version includes in-frame clones alone and lacks a portion of them. That table supplies the V and J calls and clone size; D and trimming were determined from the DNA. Among 250,000 to 300,000 clones listed, approximately 81% were seen once.

This rearrangement joins TRBV28 to TRBJ2-7; 8 bases are shared with TRBD2. Input material: PBMCs or T cells enriched from blood (not recorded which). This receptor was taken from a woman in her fifties or sixties who had been exposed to COVID-19. This CDR3 is CATGGGHYEQYF. The CDR3 nucleotides read TGTGCCACCGGGGGGGGCCACTACGAGCAGTACTTC.